What follows describes a single T cell receptor (beta chain). Its antigen is unidentified. This sample was included in a study of cytomegalovirus exposure and HLA in healthy donors. Study-wide context: Per a later analysis, the approximately 690 first-cohort and 120 or so validation repertoires shared one platform.

The CDR3 has 17 amino acids. Study-wide results and caveats: Investigators reported some 150 TCR beta chains as tied to cytomegalovirus. Clusters of TCRs from the first cohort tended to co-occur in the 120 or so validation repertoires (as a later analysis found).

While the first cohort had about 610 subjects, the donors belonged to the separate validation cohort of roughly 130 subjects. Profiled with immunoSEQ multiplex PCR; TCRdb holds only in-frame clones, not every one. The sample lists some 110,000 clones, around 85% occurring once. Specimen: PBMCs. The TCR sequence derives from a man aged 18 to 30 in good health and CMV-seropositive. The V gene is TRBV21-1, the J gene TRBJ2-5; the D call of TRBD1 is as the table states it, not checked on the DNA. TRBV21-1 is listed as a pseudogene. The CDR3, as DNA: TGTGCCAGCAGCACGCTAGAGCCCGGGACAGACCAAGAGACCCAGTACTTC. It translates to CASSTLEPGTDQETQYF.